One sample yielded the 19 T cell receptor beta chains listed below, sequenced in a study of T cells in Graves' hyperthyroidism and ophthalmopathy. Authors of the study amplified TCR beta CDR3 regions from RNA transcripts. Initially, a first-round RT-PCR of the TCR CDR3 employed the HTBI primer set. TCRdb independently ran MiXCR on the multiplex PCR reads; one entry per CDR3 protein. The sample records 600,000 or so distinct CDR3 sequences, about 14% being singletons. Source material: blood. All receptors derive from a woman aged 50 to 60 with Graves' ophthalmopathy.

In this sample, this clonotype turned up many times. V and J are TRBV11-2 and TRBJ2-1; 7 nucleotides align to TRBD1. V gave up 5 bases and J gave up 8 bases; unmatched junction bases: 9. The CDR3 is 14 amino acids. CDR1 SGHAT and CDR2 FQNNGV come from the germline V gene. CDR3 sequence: CASSPRQGGDEQFF. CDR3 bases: TGTGCCAGCAGCCCTAGACAGGGTGGGGATGAGCAGTTCTTC.

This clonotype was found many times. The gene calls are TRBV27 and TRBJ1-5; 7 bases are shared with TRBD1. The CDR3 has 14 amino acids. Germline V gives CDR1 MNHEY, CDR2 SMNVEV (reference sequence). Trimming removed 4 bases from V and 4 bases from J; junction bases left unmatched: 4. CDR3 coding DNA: TGTGCCAGCAGTTCTAGGGGACAGAATCAGCCCCAGCATTTT. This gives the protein CASSSRGQNQPQHF.

Here the CDR3 reads CASSNTLGDTQYF. For the CDR3, the DNA is TGTGCCAGCAGCAACACATTAGGAGATACGCAGTATTTT. The gene calls are TRBV9 and TRBJ2-3; D not certain. The V end lost 4 bases, the J end lost 5 bases, and 11 bases lay between the germline ends. The length of the CDR3 is 13 residues. CDR1 and CDR2 from the germline V gene are SGDLS and YYNGEE.

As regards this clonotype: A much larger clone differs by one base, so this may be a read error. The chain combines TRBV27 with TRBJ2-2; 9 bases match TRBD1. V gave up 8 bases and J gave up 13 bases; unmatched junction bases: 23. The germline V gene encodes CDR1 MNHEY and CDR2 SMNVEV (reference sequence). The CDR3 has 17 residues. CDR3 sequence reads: CASLSKAGTGFFAGLFF. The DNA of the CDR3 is TGTGCCAGCCTCTCAAAAGCCGGGACAGGGTTTTTCGCTGGGCTGTTTTTT.

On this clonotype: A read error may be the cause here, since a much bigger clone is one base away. For the CDR3, the DNA is TGTGCCAGCAGCACACGAGCGGGGATGATCTACAATGAGCAGTCCTTC. Translated: CASSTRAGMIYNEQSF. V usage is TRBV7-2 and J usage is TRBJ2-1; TRBD2 agrees at 7 bases. This CDR3 contains 16 residues. Germline CDR1 reads SGHTA; CDR2 reads FQGNSA.

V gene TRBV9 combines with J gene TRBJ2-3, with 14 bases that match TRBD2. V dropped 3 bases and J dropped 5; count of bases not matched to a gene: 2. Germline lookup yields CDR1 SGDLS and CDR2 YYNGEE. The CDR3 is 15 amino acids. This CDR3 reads CASSATSGREDTQYF. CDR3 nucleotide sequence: TGTGCCAGCAGCGCGACTAGCGGGAGGGAAGATACGCAGTATTTT. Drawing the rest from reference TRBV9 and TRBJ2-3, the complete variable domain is DSGVTQTPKHLITATGQRVTLRCSPRSGDLSVYWYQQSLDQGLQFLIQYYNGEERAKGNILERFSAQQFPDLHSELNLSSLELGDSALYFCASSATSGREDTQYFGPGTRLTVL.

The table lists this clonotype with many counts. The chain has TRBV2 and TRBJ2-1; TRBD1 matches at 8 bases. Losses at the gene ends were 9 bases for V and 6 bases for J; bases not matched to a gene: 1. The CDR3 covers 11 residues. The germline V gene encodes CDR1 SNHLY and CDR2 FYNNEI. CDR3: CASTGGNEQFF. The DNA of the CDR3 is TGTGCCAGTACAGGGGGCAATGAGCAGTTCTTC.

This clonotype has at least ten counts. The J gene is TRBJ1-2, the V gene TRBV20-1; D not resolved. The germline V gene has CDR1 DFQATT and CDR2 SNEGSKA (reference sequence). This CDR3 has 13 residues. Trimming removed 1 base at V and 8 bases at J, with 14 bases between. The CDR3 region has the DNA TGCAGTGCTAGAGGGTTTTTGGGGTCCGGCTACACCTTC. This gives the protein CSARGFLGSGYTF.

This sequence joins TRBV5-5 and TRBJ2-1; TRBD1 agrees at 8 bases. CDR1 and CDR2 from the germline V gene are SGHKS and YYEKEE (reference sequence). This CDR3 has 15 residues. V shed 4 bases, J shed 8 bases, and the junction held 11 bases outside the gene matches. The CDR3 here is CASSPRTGIGDEQFF. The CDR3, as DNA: TGTGCCAGCAGCCCGCGGACAGGGATCGGGGATGAGCAGTTCTTC.

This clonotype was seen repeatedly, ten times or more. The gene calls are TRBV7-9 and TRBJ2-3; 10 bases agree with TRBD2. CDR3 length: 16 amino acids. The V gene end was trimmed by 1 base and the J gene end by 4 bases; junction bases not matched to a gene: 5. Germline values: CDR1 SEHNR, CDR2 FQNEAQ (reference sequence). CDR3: CASSLEGLAIADTQYF. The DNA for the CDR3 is TGTGCCAGCAGCTTAGAGGGACTAGCGATTGCAGATACGCAGTATTTT. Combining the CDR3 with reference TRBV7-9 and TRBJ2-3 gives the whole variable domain DTGVSQNPRHKITKRGQNVTFRCDPISEHNRLYWYRQTLGQGPEFLTYFQNEAQLEKSRLLSDRFSAERPKGSFSTLEIQRTEQGDSAMYLCASSLEGLAIADTQYFGPGTRLTVL.

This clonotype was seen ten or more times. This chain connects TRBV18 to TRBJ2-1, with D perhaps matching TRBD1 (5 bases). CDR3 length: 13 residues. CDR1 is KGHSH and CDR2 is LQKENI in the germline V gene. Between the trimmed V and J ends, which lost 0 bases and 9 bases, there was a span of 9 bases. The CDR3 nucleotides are TGTGCCAGCTCACCACCGATCGACAGTGAGCAGTTCTTC. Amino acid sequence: CASSPPIDSEQFF.

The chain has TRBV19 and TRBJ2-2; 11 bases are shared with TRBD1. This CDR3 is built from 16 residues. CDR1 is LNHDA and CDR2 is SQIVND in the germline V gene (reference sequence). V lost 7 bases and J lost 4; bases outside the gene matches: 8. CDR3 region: CASIGQGATRTGELFF. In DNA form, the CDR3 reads TGTGCCAGTATCGGACAGGGGGCGACTCGCACCGGGGAGCTGTTTTTT.

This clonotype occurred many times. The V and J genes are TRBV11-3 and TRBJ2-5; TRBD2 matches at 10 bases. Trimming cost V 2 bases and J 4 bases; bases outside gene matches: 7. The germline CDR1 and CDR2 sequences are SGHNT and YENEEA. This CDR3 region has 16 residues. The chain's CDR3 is CASSLRSGRAGETQYF. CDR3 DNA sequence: TGTGCCAGCAGCTTAAGAAGCGGGAGGGCCGGAGAGACCCAGTACTTC. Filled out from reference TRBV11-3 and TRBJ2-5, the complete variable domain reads EAGVVQSPRYKIIEKKQPVAFWCNPISGHNTLYWYLQNLGQGPELLIRYENEEAVDDSQLPKDRFSAERLKGVDSTLKIQPAELGDSAVYLCASSLRSGRAGETQYFGPGTRLLVL.

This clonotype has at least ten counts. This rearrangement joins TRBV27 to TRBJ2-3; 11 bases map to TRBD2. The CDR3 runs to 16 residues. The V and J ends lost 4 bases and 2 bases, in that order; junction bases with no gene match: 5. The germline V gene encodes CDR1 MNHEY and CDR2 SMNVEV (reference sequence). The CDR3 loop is CASSSLAGGLTDTQYF. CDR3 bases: TGTGCCAGCAGTTCCCTAGCGGGAGGACTCACAGATACGCAGTATTTT.

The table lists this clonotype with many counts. DNA for the CDR3: TGTGCCAGCAGCTTACGGCATTTATACGAGCAGTACTTC. Translation: CASSLRHLYEQYF. The V and J genes are TRBV11-2 and TRBJ2-7; no reliable D call. Trimming cost V 2 bases and J 4 bases, with 9 bases left between them. Per germline, CDR1 SGHAT and CDR2 FQNNGV. This CDR3 is 13 amino acids long.

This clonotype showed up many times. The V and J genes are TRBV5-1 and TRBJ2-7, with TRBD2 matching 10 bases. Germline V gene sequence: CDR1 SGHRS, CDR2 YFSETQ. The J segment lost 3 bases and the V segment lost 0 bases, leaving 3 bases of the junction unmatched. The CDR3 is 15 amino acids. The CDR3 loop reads CASSLAASGSYEQYF. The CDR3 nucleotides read TGCGCCAGCAGCTTGGCCGCTAGCGGGAGCTACGAGCAGTACTTC.

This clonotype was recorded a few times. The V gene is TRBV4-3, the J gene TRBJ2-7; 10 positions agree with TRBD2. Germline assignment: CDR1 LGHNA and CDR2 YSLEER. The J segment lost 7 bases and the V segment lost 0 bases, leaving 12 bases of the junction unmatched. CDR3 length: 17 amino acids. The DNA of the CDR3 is TGCGCCAGCAGCCAAGATGGAAGCGGGAGGGCCGTATGGGAGCAGTACTTC. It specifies CASSQDGSGRAVWEQYF.

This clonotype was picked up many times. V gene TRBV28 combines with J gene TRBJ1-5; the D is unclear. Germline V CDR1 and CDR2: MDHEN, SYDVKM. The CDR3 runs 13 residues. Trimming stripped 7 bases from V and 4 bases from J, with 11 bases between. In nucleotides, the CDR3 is TGTGCCAGCACCGCTTACAAGAATCAGCCCCAGCATTTT. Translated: CASTAYKNQPQHF.

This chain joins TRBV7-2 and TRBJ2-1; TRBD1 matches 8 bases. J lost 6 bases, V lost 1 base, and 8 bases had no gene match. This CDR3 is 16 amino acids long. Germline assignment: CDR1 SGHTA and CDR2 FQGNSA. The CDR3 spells CASSLVAGGTLNEQFF. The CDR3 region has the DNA TGTGCCAGCAGCTTAGTCGCAGGGGGCACCCTCAATGAGCAGTTCTTC.